This T cell receptor beta chain was obtained from a study of metastatic and nonmetastatic thyroid tumors. Study context: Repertoire comparisons spanned blood and tumor or nodule tissue from malignant and benign thyroid patients.

Study results and caveats: TCR beta diversity was reportedly significantly higher in malignant thyroid tumors than benign nodules, in blood and tumor.

In germline, CDR1 is SGHTA, CDR2 FQGTGA. The CDR3 has 13 residues if both end residues are counted. Per the original data handling: To classify distant metastasis in papillary thyroid cancer, a model was built from CDR3 differences across clinicopathological groups. TCRdb re-called the PCR reads via MiXCR. TCRdb, not the authors, supplied the V and J calls. The sample yields fewer than 6,500 clones, around 27% seen once. Of note for this clone: Its matching antigen is unknown. The conserved phenylalanine or tryptophan is not found at the CDR3 terminus, so this likely reflects a read error. The DNA is left out, because the CDR3 cannot be placed on it with certainty; the CDR3 is given as TCRdb lists it.

All patients reached thyroid surgery having received no treatment beforehand. The sample comprised adjacent normal tissue. The chain uses TRBV7-3 and TRBJ2-7. The source of this sequence is a female donor with papillary thyroid cancer or a benign thyroid nodule (not recorded which). Some clones in this sample may be carry-over from other donors' samples. The CDR3 protein is CASSLTPYYEQSL.